This is a list of T cell receptor beta chains from one sample in a study of regulatory T cells in long-lasting Graves disease. TCRdb recomputed calls from the multiplex PCR reads with MiXCR, one row per CDR3 protein. Of around 460,000 distinct CDR3 sequences in the sample, 20% to 25% were seen once. The input for sequencing was peripheral blood mononuclear cells (PBMCs), taken when the disease was refractory, from a patient treated with antithyroid drugs. The receptors here all came from a female donor with Graves disease. Each CDR3 is given with its conserved first and last residue. D genes are given only for firm matches. Size values are once, few and many counts, or a class for expanded clones, and some rows have none.

TRBV9	TRBJ2-5	.	TRBD1	TGTGCCAGCAGCACAGGACAGGGGGTAGGAGAGACCCAGTACTTC	CASSTGQGVGETQYF
TRBV25-1	TRBJ2-7	many	.	TGTGCCAGCAGTGGTGTCAGGGTGGGGGAGCAGTACTTC	CASSGVRVGEQYF
TRBV4-1	TRBJ2-7	.	TRBD1	TGCGCCAGCAGCCATGGGACAGGGCTGAGCGAGCAGTACTTC	CASSHGTGLSEQYF
TRBV10-3	TRBJ1-5	many	TRBD1	TGTGCCATCAGTGACTCCGGGACAGCAGACGAGCCCCAGCATTTT	CAISDSGTADEPQHF
TRBV9	TRBJ2-2	few	.	TGTGCCAGAGGGCGAAGGGGTACCGGGGAGCTGTTTTTT	CARGRRGTGELFF
TRBV12-3/TRBV12-4	TRBJ1-2	many	.	TGTGCCAGCAGTTTAGCGGGTGCGGGCTACACCTTC	CASSLAGAGYTF
TRBV7-2	TRBJ2-5	.	.	TGTGCCAGTGGGGGGATCCCGGGGTGGAGGGGGCAAGAGACCCAGTACTTC	CASGGIPGWRGQETQYF
TRBV11-3	TRBJ1-1	many	.	TGTGCCAGCAGCTTAGTTTTCAACACTGAAGCTTTCTTT	CASSLVFNTEAFF
TRBV29-1	TRBJ2-7	.	.	TGCAGCGTTCGACAGTCCGAGCAGTACTTC	CSVRQSEQYF
TRBV7-2	TRBJ1-2	many	.	TGTGCCAGCAGCTTGGCCTTAGGCGGTACTGATGGCTACACCTTC	CASSLALGGTDGYTF
TRBV6-2/TRBV6-3	TRBJ1-1	.	.	TGTGCCAGCACCGGACAGCTAAACATAAACACTGAAGCTTTCTTT	CASTGQLNINTEAFF
TRBV28	TRBJ1-6	.	.	TGTGCCAGCACGGGGGGGGGGGGATCACCCCTCCACTTT	CASTGGGGSPLHF
TRBV7-2	TRBJ1-2	.	.	TGTGCCAGCAGCCGTGGCGGGGGAAACTATGGCTACACCTTC	CASSRGGGNYGYTF
TRBV30	TRBJ1-2	few	.	TGTGCCTGGAGTGGGGGGGTTAACTATGGCTACACCTTC	CAWSGGVNYGYTF
TRBV20-1	TRBJ1-1	many	.	TGCAGTGCGATCACAGGTGGTTGGACTGAAGCTTTCTTT	CSAITGGWTEAFF
TRBV11-3	TRBJ2-3	.	.	TGTGCCAGCAGCTCCAAGGGTGGTAGCTACACAGATACGCAGTATTTT	CASSSKGGSYTDTQYF
TRBV28	TRBJ1-2	many	.	TGTGCCAGCAGTGGCCGGGACGACTATGGCTACACCTTC	CASSGRDDYGYTF
TRBV6-2/TRBV6-3	TRBJ1-2	.	.	TGTGCCAGCAGTTCGCTAACACTTAACTATGGCTACACCTTC	CASSSLTLNYGYTF
TRBV3-1	TRBJ1-1	few	.	TGTGCCAGCAGCCAAGATCAAGAAGGGAGCACTGAAGCTTTCTTT	CASSQDQEGSTEAFF
TRBV2	TRBJ1-3	many	TRBD1	TGTGCCAGCAGACGGGTCGACAGGGGGCTTATGGGCTACACCATATATTTT	CASRRVDRGLMGYTIYF
TRBV10-3	TRBJ2-5	many	.	TGTGCCATCAGTGAGTCGGGGGAGACCCAGTACTTC	CAISESGETQYF
TRBV29-1	TRBJ1-1	few	TRBD1	TGCAGCGTCGAGGGGCAGGGGGTGGTAGCTTTCTTT	CSVEGQGVVAFF
TRBV9	TRBJ2-2	.	TRBD2	TGTGCCAGCAGCGCGGCGGGAGGGTACACCGGGGAGCTGTTTTTT	CASSAAGGYTGELFF